This T cell receptor (beta chain) stems from a study of T cell repertoires in cytomegalovirus infection. In the study overall: Through public TCR beta signatures, both CMV infection and matching HLA type were indicated. Findings of the study overall: Across the ex vivo response, the dominant clonotypes were HLA-C-restricted CMV-specific TCR beta clonotypes.

With V trimmed by 5 bases and J by 4 bases, 12 bases remained unmatched. Germline V gives CDR1 DFQATT, CDR2 SNEGSKA (reference sequence). The CDR3 loop spans 15 amino acids. In this sample, this clonotype turned up a few times. Antigen specificity is unknown. TCRdb ran MiXCR on the reads and lists one entry per CDR3 protein. Of 680,000 or so distinct CDR3 sequences in the sample, roughly a third were seen once. This clonotype was obtained from a human donor in good health (CMV status not recorded). Some clones in this sample may be carry-over from other donors' samples. The sample consisted of cultured PBMCs, taken from culture after CMV antigen stimulation. The chain combines TRBV20-1 with TRBJ1-1, with 8 positions matching TRBD1. CDR3 sequence: CSARGTGGRLTEAFF. The CDR3 nucleotides are TGCAGTGCTCGTGGTACAGGGGGAAGACTCACTGAAGCTTTCTTT.